The rows below give T cell receptor beta chains drawn from one sample of a study of blood T cell repertoires in COVID-19. Data came from immunoSEQ multiplex PCR; TCRdb stores just in-frame clones and leaves some out. The sample has roughly 130,000 clones, 80% seen once. Sequencing used peripheral blood. These receptor sequences come from a man aged 70 or older with acute or convalescent COVID-19. CDR3s include the opening cysteine and the closing phenylalanine or tryptophan. Each record gives: J gene, V gene, CDR3 protein.

TRBJ2-2	TRBV3-1/TRBV3-2	CASSQEPGGAGELFF
TRBJ2-2	TRBV11-2	CASTSGWGLTGELFF
TRBJ1-2	TRBV27	CASSLQQGSYGYTF
TRBJ2-7	TRBV6-6	CASSPRQGAAYEQYF
TRBJ1-2	TRBV11-2	CASSSAPQVGYGYTF
TRBJ1-2	TRBV28	CASSGGDYGYTF
TRBJ2-7	TRBV5-4	CASSYSGGADYEQYF
TRBJ1-3	TRBV12-5	CASGLVGISGNTIYF
TRBJ1-2	TRBV6-5	CASSLRQQNGYTF
TRBJ1-2	TRBV28	CASLRQGDNGYTF
TRBJ2-6	TRBV27	CASSPSGAGANVLTF
TRBJ2-7	TRBV4-2	CASSPTGFGVYF
TRBJ2-2	TRBV25-1	CASSDLTGGPGTGELFF
TRBJ2-7	TRBV6-6	CASSPSGQTGVYEQYF
TRBJ1-2	TRBV6-6	CASSYATDSYGYTF
TRBJ2-5	TRBV5-1	CASSPTSGGEETQYF
TRBJ1-5	TRBV28	CASSLDAARNQPQHF
TRBJ2-2	TRBV18	CASSLRGTLHTGELFF
TRBJ2-5	TRBV18	CASSPPGQGARETQYF
TRBJ1-2	TRBV20-1	CSASFGYTF
TRBJ2-5	TRBV5-1	CASSFGRGRETQYF
TRBJ2-4	TRBV3-1/TRBV3-2	CASSQSSGAVKNIQYF
TRBJ1-4	TRBV5-1	CASSLGGTGQGGEKLFF
TRBJ1-1	TRBV5-1	CASSSGQGGTEAFF
TRBJ1-2	TRBV5-6	CASSFGQGGYGYTF
TRBJ1-6	TRBV19	CASSIGSSYNSPLHF
TRBJ1-3	TRBV18	CASSPDREAGNTIYF
TRBJ1-1	TRBV12-5	CATSMNTEAFF
TRBJ1-5	TRBV2	CASSYRGSGNQPQHF
TRBJ2-2	TRBV19	CASSMWDRGTGELFF
TRBJ1-6	TRBV2	CASSSGQAYNSPLHF
TRBJ2-1	TRBV5-6	CASTLRSAGGEQFF
TRBJ1-1	TRBV20-1	CSASSGGEAFF
TRBJ2-3	TRBV3-1/TRBV3-2	CASSPTGIADTQYF
TRBJ2-5	TRBV5-1	CASSRQTPGTDQETQYF
TRBJ1-4	TRBV2	CASSEGSQGEKLFF
TRBJ2-1	TRBV3-1/TRBV3-2	CASSQDWGASGVGNEQFF
TRBJ1-6	TRBV5-1	CASSPRGDNSPLHF
TRBJ2-7	TRBV5-5	CASSLIGQLYEQYF
TRBJ2-4	TRBV4-1	CASSPGLLAKNIQYF
TRBJ1-2	TRBV5-5	CASSETQGAYIYGYTF
TRBJ2-7	TRBV6-1	CASSEALAGAYEQYF
TRBJ1-1	TRBV30	CACRDRVNTEAFF
TRBJ1-1	TRBV6-5	CASSYSPVLLTEAFF